This entry features one TCR beta chain sequence. What it binds is unknown. One junction end disagrees with the germline gene, perhaps due to a read error. A modified ARM-PCR protocol with three rounds of nested PCR amplified TCRbeta. A single record per CDR3 protein comes from TCRdb applying MiXCR to the multiplex PCR reads. This table holds about 75,000 distinct CDR3 sequences, roughly 80% found once. This sample is part of a study of tumor and adjacent non-tumor tissue in lung cancer. The study, taken as a whole, reports: Normal lung showed higher cumulative top 100 clone frequency than tumor.

RNA was extracted from bulk tissue without any cell sorting. Sequencing was done on a sample of lung tumor tissue. This TCR was recovered from a woman aged 50 to 60 with non-small cell lung cancer.

In nucleotides, the CDR3 is TGTGCCTGCAGCCCACATGACAGATTCTCTTACGAGCAGTACTTC. This encodes CACSPHDRFSYEQYF. The V gene is TRBV5-6, the J gene TRBJ2-7; TRBD1 is a possible D gene (5 bases). Germline V CDR1 and CDR2: SGHDT, YYEEEE. The CDR3 length is 15 residues.